Listed below are T cell receptor beta chains from one sample, sequenced in a study of Tregs in tolerant kidney transplant recipients. TCRdb keeps only in-frame clones here, not all; method: immunoSEQ multiplex PCR. The sample lists roughly 66,000 clones; over 85% were seen once. The sequencing here drew on CD8+ T cells from blood, taken before the transplant. These receptors all stem from a human donor who received a combined kidney and bone marrow transplant. Each CDR3 is given with its conserved first and last residue. Fields, in order: D gene, J gene, clone size, V gene, CDR3 DNA, CDR3 protein. D genes are given only for firm matches. Expanded clones are given a class, and other clones once, few, many or no size at all.

D gene: TRBD1
J gene: TRBJ1-6
clone size: .
V gene: TRBV30
CDR3 DNA: TGTGCCTGGGGGACGGGGACAGGGACTTTCACCCTCCACTTT
CDR3 protein: CAWGTGTGTFTLHF

D gene: .
J gene: TRBJ2-1
clone size: .
V gene: TRBV7-2
CDR3 DNA: TGTGCCAGCAGCTCGGAGGACCCTAGTAGCGGCGGTGAGCAGTTCTTC
CDR3 protein: CASSSEDPSSGGEQFF

D gene: TRBD1
J gene: TRBJ1-6
clone size: .
V gene: TRBV27
CDR3 DNA: TGTGCCAGCAGCGGTGGACAGGGAGTTAATTCCCCCCTCCACTTT
CDR3 protein: CASSGGQGVNSPLHF

D gene: .
J gene: TRBJ1-1
clone size: .
V gene: TRBV30
CDR3 DNA: TGTGCCTGGAGTGTATATCCAGGTGGGAACACTGAAGCTTTCTTT
CDR3 protein: CAWSVYPGGNTEAFF

D gene: .
J gene: TRBJ1-4
clone size: few
V gene: TRBV5-6
CDR3 DNA: TGTGCCAGCAGCACGCGGGGGGGGCCCAGCAATGAAAAACTGTTTTTT
CDR3 protein: CASSTRGGPSNEKLFF

D gene: .
J gene: TRBJ1-3
clone size: .
V gene: TRBV9
CDR3 DNA: TGTGCCAGCAGCGTAGCGGGGGAGGGGTCTGGAAACACCATATATTTT
CDR3 protein: CASSVAGEGSGNTIYF

D gene: .
J gene: TRBJ2-1
clone size: .
V gene: TRBV28
CDR3 DNA: TGTGCCAGCACTGGCCTCTACAATGAGCAGTTCTTC
CDR3 protein: CASTGLYNEQFF

D gene: .
J gene: TRBJ1-2
clone size: .
V gene: TRBV19
CDR3 DNA: TGTGCCAGTAGTATCGTGGAGGGAAATGGCTACACCTTC
CDR3 protein: CASSIVEGNGYTF

D gene: TRBD1
J gene: TRBJ2-7
clone size: .
V gene: TRBV27
CDR3 DNA: TGTGCCAGCAAATGGTCAGGGGGCGGGTACGAGCAGTACTTC
CDR3 protein: CASKWSGGGYEQYF

D gene: TRBD1
J gene: TRBJ1-5
clone size: .
V gene: TRBV7-2
CDR3 DNA: TGTGCCAGCAGCTCGGGGACAGGCAATCAGCCCCAGCATTTT
CDR3 protein: CASSSGTGNQPQHF

D gene: .
J gene: TRBJ2-7
clone size: .
V gene: TRBV7-9
CDR3 DNA: TGTGCCAGCAGTTTTGTGGTGCGGGGCGGCGACGAGCAGTACTTC
CDR3 protein: CASSFVVRGGDEQYF

D gene: .
J gene: TRBJ2-7
clone size: .
V gene: TRBV6-5
CDR3 DNA: TGTGCCAGCAGTTATCGACAGACGTACTACGAGCAGTACTTC
CDR3 protein: CASSYRQTYYEQYF

D gene: TRBD1
J gene: TRBJ1-1
clone size: once
V gene: TRBV5-4
CDR3 DNA: TGTGCCAGCAGCTTGGCAGCAGGGGGCGCCCTGAATAAGGACACTGAAGCTTTCTTT
CDR3 protein: CASSLAAGGALNKDTEAFF

D gene: TRBD1
J gene: TRBJ1-4
clone size: .
V gene: TRBV7-9
CDR3 DNA: TGTGCCAGCACGGACAGGGGCATAACTAATGAAAAACTGTTTTTT
CDR3 protein: CASTDRGITNEKLFF

D gene: TRBD1
J gene: TRBJ2-7
clone size: .
V gene: TRBV9
CDR3 DNA: TGTGCCAGCAGCGAGACAGGGATCGGCTACGAGCAGTACTTC
CDR3 protein: CASSETGIGYEQYF

D gene: TRBD2
J gene: TRBJ2-3
clone size: .
V gene: TRBV9
CDR3 DNA: TGTGCCAGCAGCGCCACCGGGACTAGACGCACAGATACGCAGTATTTT
CDR3 protein: CASSATGTRRTDTQYF

D gene: .
J gene: TRBJ1-1
clone size: .
V gene: TRBV19
CDR3 DNA: TGTGCCAGTCGTGGGGGCACGAACACTGAAGCTTTCTTT
CDR3 protein: CASRGGTNTEAFF

D gene: TRBD2
J gene: TRBJ2-3
clone size: once
V gene: TRBV7-8
CDR3 DNA: TGTGCCAGCAGCTTAGTGGCTAGCGGGGGAAGCACAGATACGCAGTATTTT
CDR3 protein: CASSLVASGGSTDTQYF